The 9 T cell receptor beta chains below all came from one sample that was sequenced in a study of beta chain features in type 1 diabetes. TCRB transcripts that were expressed got sequenced, as all of the isolated RNA had been reverse transcribed. Here immunoSEQ multiplex PCR was the method, and the copy in TCRdb shows in-frame clones only, minus some. This sample has under 250,000 clones, with under 13% found just once. Material: central memory CD4+ T cells from blood. The receptors stem from a young man in good health.

This clone has just a few counts. This chain links TRBV27 with TRBJ2-7, with TRBD1 matching 9 bases. The CDR3 runs to 14 residues. The germline CDR1 and CDR2 sequences are MNHEY and SMNVEV (reference sequence). With V trimmed by 5 bases and J by 3 bases, 5 bases remained unmatched. CDR3 loop: CASSVGQGIYEQYF. The CDR3 nucleotides read TGTGCCAGCAGTGTCGGACAGGGGATCTACGAGCAGTACTTC.

The chain recombines TRBV4-2 with TRBJ2-1; a possible D gene is TRBD2 (6 bases). Germline CDR1 and CDR2: LGHNA and YNFKEQ. V shed 1 base and J shed 6 bases, with 16 bases lying between them. This CDR3 is 16 amino acids long. Written as DNA, the CDR3 is TGTGCCAGCAGCCAAGGGGAGACTAGACCCCTCAATGAGCAGTTCTTC. This codes for CASSQGETRPLNEQFF.

This clone appeared a few times. The chain has TRBV30 and TRBJ1-5; D ambiguous. Per the germline V gene, CDR1 is GTSNPN and CDR2 is SVGIG (reference sequence). This CDR3 spans 16 amino acids. The V gene lost 0 bases and the J gene lost 5 bases, with 17 bases spanning the gap. The chain's CDR3 is CAWSVRGLSRYQPQHF. Here the CDR3 DNA reads TGTGCCTGGAGTGTACGCGGATTGTCTAGATATCAGCCCCAGCATTTT. The full variable domain, its missing parts supplied by reference TRBV30 and TRBJ1-5, is SQTIHQWPATLVQPVGSPLSLECTVEGTSNPNLYWYRQAAGRGLQLLFYSVGIGQISSEVPQNLSASRPQDRQFILSSKKLLLSDSGFYLCAWSVRGLSRYQPQHFGDGTRLSIL.

This clone has only a few counts. The chain carries TRBV5-1 and TRBJ2-1; D might be TRBD1 (7 bases). From germline, CDR1 is SGHRS and CDR2 YFSETQ. Trimming cost V 3 bases and J 5 bases, with 12 bases left between them. The CDR3 extends over 14 amino acids. CDR3 amino acids: CASSSGGQNNEQFF. For the CDR3, the DNA is TGCGCCAGCAGCTCCGGGGGACAGAACAATGAGCAGTTCTTC.

The chain employs TRBV4-1 and TRBJ1-2, with no clear D. The V end lost 3 bases, the J end lost 4 bases, and 15 bases lay between the germline ends. Germline V gene lookup returns CDR1 MGHRA and CDR2 YSYEKL. The CDR3 spans 15 residues. In DNA form, the CDR3 reads TGCGCCAGCAGCCAGGGTGCCGTGGAAGGCTATGGCTACACCTTC. Its translation is CASSQGAVEGYGYTF.

The rearrangement uses TRBV10-2 and TRBJ2-2; 9 bases are a match to TRBD2. CDR1 WSHSY and CDR2 SAAADI come from the germline V gene. This CDR3 comprises 16 residues. The V and J ends lost 1 base and 6 bases, in that order; junction bases with no gene match: 6. CDR3 nucleotides: TGCGCCAGCAGTGAGTTTGATAGCGGGAGAGCCGGGGAGCTGTTTTTT. This encodes CASSEFDSGRAGELFF.

The genes are TRBV19 and TRBJ2-5, with 10 bases aligning to TRBD1. CDR3 length: 15 amino acids. The trim removed 5 bases at V and 7 bases at J, leaving 10 bases unmatched. Germline assignment: CDR1 LNHDA and CDR2 SQIVND (reference sequence). DNA of the CDR3: TGTGCCAGTAGTGTACCGGGACAGGGGATCAGGACCCAGTACTTC. It codes for CASSVPGQGIRTQYF.

The chain carries TRBV30 and TRBJ2-5, with D tentatively TRBD1 (6 bases). Trimming removed 6 bases at V and 0 bases at J, with 14 bases between. Germline CDR1 GTSNPN, CDR2 SVGIG (reference sequence). CDR3 length: 14 residues. The CDR3 region has the DNA TGTGCCTGTCACCGACAGGCGAACCAAGAGACCCAGTACTTC. As protein: CACHRQANQETQYF.

This clone was detected only a few times. V is TRBV6-9 and J is TRBJ2-7, with 13 bases lining up with TRBD2. CDR3 length equals 15 residues. The germline CDR1 and CDR2 sequences are MNHGY and SVAAGI. J was trimmed by 6 bases and V by 0 bases; bases with no gene match: 2. The CDR3 DNA sequence: TGTGCCAGCAGTTATTCGGGGACTAGCGGGACCGAGCAGTACTTC. Translating gives CASSYSGTSGTEQYF.